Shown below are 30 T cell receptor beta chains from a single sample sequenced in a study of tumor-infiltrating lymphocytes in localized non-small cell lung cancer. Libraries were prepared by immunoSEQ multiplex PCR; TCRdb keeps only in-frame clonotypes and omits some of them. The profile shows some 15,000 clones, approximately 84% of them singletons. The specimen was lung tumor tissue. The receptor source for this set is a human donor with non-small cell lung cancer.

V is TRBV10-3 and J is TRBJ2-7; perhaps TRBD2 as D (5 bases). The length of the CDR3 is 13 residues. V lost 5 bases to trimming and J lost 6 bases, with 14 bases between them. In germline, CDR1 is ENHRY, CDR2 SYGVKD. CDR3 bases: TGTGCCATCAGTCACGCGAGGGAGTTCGAGCAGTACTTC. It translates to CAISHAREFEQYF.

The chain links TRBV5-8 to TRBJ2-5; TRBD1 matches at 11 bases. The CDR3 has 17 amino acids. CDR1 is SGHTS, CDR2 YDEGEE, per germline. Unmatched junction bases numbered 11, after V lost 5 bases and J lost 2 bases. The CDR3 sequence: CASRFSGQGAWQETQYF. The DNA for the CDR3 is TGTGCCAGCAGATTCAGCGGACAGGGGGCTTGGCAAGAGACCCAGTACTTC.

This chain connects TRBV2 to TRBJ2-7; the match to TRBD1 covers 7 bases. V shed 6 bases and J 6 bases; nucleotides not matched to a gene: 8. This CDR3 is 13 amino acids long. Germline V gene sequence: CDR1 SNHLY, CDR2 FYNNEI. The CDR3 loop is CASRLQGYGEQYF. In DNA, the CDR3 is TGTGCCAGCAGGCTACAGGGGTATGGCGAGCAGTACTTC. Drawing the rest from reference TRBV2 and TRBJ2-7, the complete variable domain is EPEVTQTPSHQVTQMGQEVILRCVPISNHLYFYWYRQILGQKVEFLVSFYNNEISEKSEIFDDQFSVERPDGSNFTLKIRSTKLEDSAMYFCASRLQGYGEQYFGPGTRLTVT.

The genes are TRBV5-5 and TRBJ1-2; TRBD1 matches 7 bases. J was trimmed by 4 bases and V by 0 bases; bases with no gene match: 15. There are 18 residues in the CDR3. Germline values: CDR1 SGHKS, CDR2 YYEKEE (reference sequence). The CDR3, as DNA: TGTGCCAGCAGCTTGGCCGGGACAGCGAGATTTTGGGGCTATGGCTACACCTTC. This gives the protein CASSLAGTARFWGYGYTF.

As DNA, the CDR3 is TGTGCCAGCAGTTACGACAGGGGCTTCTCCTACGAGCAGTACTTC. Translating it yields CASSYDRGFSYEQYF. The chain joins TRBV28 to TRBJ2-7; 8 bases match TRBD1. CDR3 size: 15 residues. V trimming: 4 bases; J trimming: 0 bases; junction bases outside the gene matches: 5. From germline, CDR1 is MDHEN and CDR2 SYDVKM.

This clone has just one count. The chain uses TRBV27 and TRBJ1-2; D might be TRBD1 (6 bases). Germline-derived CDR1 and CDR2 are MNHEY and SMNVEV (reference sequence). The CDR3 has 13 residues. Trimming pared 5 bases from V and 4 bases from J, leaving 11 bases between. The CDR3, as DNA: TGTGCCAGCAGTCCCCGGGGGCCCTATGGCTACACCTTC. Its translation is CASSPRGPYGYTF.

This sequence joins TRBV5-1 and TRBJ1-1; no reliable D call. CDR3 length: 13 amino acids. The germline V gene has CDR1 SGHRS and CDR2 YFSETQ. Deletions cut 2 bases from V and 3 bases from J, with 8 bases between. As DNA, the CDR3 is TGCGCCAGCAGCTTCGAGGGTTACACTGAAGCTTTCTTT. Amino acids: CASSFEGYTEAFF.

CDR3 sequence reads: CASSRQGRETQYF. In DNA, the CDR3 is TGTGCCAGCAGTCGACAGGGACGAGAGACCCAGTACTTC. The rearrangement links TRBV6-6 to TRBJ2-5, with TRBD1 identical over 7 bases. This CDR3 contains 13 residues. Per germline, CDR1 MNHNY and CDR2 SVGAGI (reference sequence). With 5 bases clipped from V and 4 bases from J, the junction kept 4 bases outside the gene matches.

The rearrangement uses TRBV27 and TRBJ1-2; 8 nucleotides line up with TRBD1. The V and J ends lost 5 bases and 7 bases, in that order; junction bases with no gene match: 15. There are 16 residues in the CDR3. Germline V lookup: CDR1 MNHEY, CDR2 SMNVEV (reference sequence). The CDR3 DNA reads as TGTGCCAGCAGTGATCCAGCCGGGACAGGAAATCGTGGCTACACCTTC. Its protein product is CASSDPAGTGNRGYTF.

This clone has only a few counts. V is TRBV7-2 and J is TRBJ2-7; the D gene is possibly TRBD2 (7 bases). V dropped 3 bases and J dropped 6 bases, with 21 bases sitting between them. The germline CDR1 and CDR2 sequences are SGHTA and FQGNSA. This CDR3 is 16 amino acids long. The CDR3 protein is CASSFGGGHSLSEQYF. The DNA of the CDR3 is TGTGCCAGCAGCTTTGGGGGGGGACATAGCTTAAGCGAGCAGTACTTC. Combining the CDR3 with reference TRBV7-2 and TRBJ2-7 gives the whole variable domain GAGVSQSPSNKVTEKGKDVELRCDPISGHTALYWYRQSLGQGLEFLIYFQGNSAPDKSGLPSDRFSAERTGGSVSTLTIQRTQQEDSAVYLCASSFGGGHSLSEQYFGPGTRLTVT.

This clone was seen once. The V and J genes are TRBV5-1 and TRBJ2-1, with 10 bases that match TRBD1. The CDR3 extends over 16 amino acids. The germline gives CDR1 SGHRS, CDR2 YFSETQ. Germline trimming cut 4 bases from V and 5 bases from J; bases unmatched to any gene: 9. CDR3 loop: CASSRSIGTGDNEQFF. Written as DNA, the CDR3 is TGCGCCAGCAGCCGATCCATCGGGACAGGGGACAATGAGCAGTTCTTC. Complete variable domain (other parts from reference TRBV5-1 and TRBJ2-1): KAGVTQTPRYLIKTRGQQVTLSCSPISGHRSVSWYQQTPGQGLQFLFEYFSETQRNKGNFPGRFSGRQFSNSRSEMNVSTLELGDSALYLCASSRSIGTGDNEQFFGPGTRLTVL.

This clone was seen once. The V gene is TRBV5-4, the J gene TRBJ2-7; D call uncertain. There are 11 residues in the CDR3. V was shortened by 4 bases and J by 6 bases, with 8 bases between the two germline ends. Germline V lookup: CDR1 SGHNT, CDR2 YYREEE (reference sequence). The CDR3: CASSLGFEQYF. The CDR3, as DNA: TGTGCCAGCAGCCTGGGGTTCGAGCAGTACTTC.

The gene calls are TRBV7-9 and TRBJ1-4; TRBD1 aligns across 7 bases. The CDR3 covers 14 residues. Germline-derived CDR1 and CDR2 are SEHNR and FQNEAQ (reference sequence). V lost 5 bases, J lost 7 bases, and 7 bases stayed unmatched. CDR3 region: CASSRGQGGEKLFF. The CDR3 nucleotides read TGTGCCAGCAGCCGAGGCCAGGGGGGTGAAAAACTGTTTTTT.

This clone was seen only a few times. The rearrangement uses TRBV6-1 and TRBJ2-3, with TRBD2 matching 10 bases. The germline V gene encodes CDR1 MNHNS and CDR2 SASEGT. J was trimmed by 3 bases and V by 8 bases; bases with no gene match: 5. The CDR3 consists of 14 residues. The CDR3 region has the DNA TGTGCCAGCGGTACTAGCGGGGATACAGATACGCAGTATTTT. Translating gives CASGTSGDTDTQYF.

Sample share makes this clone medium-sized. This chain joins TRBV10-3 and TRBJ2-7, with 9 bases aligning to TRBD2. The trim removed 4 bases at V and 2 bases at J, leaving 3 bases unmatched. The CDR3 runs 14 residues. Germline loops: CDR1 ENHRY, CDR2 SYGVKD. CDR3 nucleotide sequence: TGTGCCATCAGTGGGGCTAGCGGGGCCTACGAGCAGTACTTC. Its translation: CAISGASGAYEQYF.

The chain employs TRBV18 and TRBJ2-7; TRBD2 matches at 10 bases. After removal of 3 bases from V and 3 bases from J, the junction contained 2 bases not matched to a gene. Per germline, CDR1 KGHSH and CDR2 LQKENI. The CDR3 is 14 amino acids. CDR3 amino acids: CASSPGTSDYEQYF. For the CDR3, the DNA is TGTGCCAGCTCACCGGGGACTAGCGACTACGAGCAGTACTTC.

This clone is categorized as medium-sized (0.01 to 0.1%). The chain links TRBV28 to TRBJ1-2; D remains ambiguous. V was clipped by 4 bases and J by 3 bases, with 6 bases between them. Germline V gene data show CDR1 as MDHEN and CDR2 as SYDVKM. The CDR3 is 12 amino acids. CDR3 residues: CASSSWDYGYTF. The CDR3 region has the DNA TGTGCCAGCAGTTCCTGGGACTATGGCTACACCTTC.

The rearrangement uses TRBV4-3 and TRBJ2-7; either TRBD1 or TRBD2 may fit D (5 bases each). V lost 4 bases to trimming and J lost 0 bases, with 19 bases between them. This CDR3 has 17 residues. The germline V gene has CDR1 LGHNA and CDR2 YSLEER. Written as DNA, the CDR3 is TGCGCCAGCAGCCCGGGGTTCGGGGCTCCTAACTCCTACGAGCAGTACTTC. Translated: CASSPGFGAPNSYEQYF.

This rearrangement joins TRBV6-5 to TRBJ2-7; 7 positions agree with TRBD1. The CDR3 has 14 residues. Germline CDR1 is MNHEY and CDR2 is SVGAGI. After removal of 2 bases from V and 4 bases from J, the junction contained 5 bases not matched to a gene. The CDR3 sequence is CASSYHRGQYEQYF. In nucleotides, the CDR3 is TGTGCCAGCAGTTACCACAGGGGTCAATACGAGCAGTACTTC.

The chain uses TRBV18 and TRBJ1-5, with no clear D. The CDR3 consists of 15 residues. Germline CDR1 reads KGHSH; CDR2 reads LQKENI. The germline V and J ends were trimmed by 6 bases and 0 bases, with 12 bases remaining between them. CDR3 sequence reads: CASSIFGDSNQPQHF. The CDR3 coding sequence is TGTGCCAGCTCCATATTCGGGGATAGCAATCAGCCCCAGCATTTT.

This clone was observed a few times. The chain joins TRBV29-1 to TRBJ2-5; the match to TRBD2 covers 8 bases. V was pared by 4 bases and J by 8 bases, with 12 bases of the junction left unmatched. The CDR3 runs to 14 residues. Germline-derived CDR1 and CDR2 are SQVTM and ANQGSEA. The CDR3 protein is CSVVSLAGGLTQYF. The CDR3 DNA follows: TGCAGCGTTGTCTCTCTAGCGGGTGGGCTCACCCAGTACTTC.

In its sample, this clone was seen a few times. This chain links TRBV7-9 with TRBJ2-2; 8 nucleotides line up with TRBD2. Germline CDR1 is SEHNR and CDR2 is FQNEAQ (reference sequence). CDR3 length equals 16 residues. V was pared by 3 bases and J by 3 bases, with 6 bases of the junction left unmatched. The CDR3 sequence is CASSFGSGGDTGELFF. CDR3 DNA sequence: TGTGCCAGCAGCTTCGGGTCGGGAGGGGACACCGGGGAGCTGTTTTTT. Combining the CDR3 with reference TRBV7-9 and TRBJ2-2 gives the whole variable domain DTGVSQNPRHKITKRGQNVTFRCDPISEHNRLYWYRQTLGQGPEFLTYFQNEAQLEKSRLLSDRFSAERPKGSFSTLEIQRTEQGDSAMYLCASSFGSGGDTGELFFGEGSRLTVL.

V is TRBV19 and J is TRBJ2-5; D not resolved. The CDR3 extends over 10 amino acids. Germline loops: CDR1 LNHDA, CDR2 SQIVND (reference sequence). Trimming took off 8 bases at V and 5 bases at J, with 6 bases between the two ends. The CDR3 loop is CASGRETQYF. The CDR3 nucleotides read TGTGCCAGTGGACGGGAGACCCAGTACTTC.

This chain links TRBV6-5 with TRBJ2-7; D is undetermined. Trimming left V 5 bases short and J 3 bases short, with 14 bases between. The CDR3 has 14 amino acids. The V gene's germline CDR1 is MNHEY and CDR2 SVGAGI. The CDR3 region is CASSRSDGYYEQYF. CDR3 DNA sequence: TGTGCCAGCAGTCGATCGGACGGCTACTACGAGCAGTACTTC.

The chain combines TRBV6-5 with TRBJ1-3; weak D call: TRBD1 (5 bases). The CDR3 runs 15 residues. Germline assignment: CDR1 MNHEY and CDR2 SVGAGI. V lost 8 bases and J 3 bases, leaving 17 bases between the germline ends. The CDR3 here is CASATGARGGNTIYF. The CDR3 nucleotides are TGTGCCAGCGCAACTGGGGCACGCGGTGGAAACACCATATATTTT.

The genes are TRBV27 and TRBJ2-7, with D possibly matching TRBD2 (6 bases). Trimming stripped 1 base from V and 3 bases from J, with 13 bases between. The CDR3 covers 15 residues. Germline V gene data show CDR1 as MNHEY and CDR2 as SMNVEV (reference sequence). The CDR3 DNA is TGTGCCAGCAGTTTATTGGGGGGTAGAAGCTACGAGCAGTACTTC. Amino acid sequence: CASSLLGGRSYEQYF.

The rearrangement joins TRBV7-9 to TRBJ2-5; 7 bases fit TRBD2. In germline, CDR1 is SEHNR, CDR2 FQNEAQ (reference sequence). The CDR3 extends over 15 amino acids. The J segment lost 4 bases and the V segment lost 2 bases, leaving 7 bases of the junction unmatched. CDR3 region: CASSLLGGIGETQYF. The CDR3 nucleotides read TGTGCCAGCAGCTTACTCGGGGGGATAGGAGAGACCCAGTACTTC.

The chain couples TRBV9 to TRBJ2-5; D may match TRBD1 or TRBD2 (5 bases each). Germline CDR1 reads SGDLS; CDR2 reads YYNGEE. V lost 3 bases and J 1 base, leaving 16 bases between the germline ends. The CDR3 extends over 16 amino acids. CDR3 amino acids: CASSAGVGVLQETQYF. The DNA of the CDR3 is TGTGCCAGCAGCGCTGGGGTGGGGGTCCTCCAAGAGACCCAGTACTTC.

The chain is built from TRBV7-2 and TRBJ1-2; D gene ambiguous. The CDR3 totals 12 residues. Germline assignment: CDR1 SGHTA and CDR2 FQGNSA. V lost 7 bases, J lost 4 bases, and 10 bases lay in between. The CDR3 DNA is TGTGCCAGCACCCCGGACGGCTATGGCTACACCTTC. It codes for CASTPDGYGYTF.

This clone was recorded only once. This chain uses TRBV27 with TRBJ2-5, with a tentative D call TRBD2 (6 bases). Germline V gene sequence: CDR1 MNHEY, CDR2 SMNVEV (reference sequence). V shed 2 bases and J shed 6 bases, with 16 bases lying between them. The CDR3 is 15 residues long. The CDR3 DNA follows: TGTGCCAGCAGTTTACTAGGAGGGGAGGAAAAGACCCAGTACTTC. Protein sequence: CASSLLGGEEKTQYF.